These 6 T cell receptor beta chains originate from one sample sequenced in a study of cytomegalovirus exposure and HLA in healthy donors. The PCR employed 60 Vbeta primers together with 13 Jbeta primers. TCRdb keeps only in-frame clones here, not all; method: immunoSEQ multiplex PCR. The sample shows approximately 110,000 clones, around 80% of them seen only once. The sample was PBMCs. The origin of the receptors is a woman aged 40-49 years in good health and CMV-seronegative.

The V gene is TRBV6-6, the J gene TRBJ2-3, with 8 bases matching TRBD2. The V gene's germline CDR1 is MNHNY and CDR2 SVGAGI (reference sequence). V dropped 10 bases and J dropped 2; count of bases not matched to a gene: 5. The CDR3 is made up of 13 amino acids. As DNA, the CDR3 is TGTGCCACCCATAGCGGGACCACAGATACGCAGTATTTT. Translation gives CATHSGTTDTQYF.

The table lists this clone with a few counts. The V gene is TRBV4-3, the J gene TRBJ1-1, with 9 bases identical to TRBD1. The germline V gene encodes CDR1 LGHNA and CDR2 YSLEER. The CDR3 runs 16 residues. V gave up 3 bases and J gave up 0 bases; unmatched junction bases: 5. Here the CDR3 reads CASSHGTGNMNTEAFF. CDR3 DNA sequence: TGCGCCAGCAGCCACGGGACAGGGAACATGAACACTGAAGCTTTCTTT.

This rearrangement joins TRBV4-3 to TRBJ2-1, with TRBD2 matching over 10 bases. V lost 0 bases, J lost 8 bases, and 10 bases stayed unmatched. The CDR3 has 17 amino acids. In germline, CDR1 is LGHNA, CDR2 YSLEER. As DNA, the CDR3 is TGCGCCAGCAGCCAAGATCGTAGCGGGGGGCCGTTTGATGAGCAGTTCTTC. Its translation: CASSQDRSGGPFDEQFF.

The V and J genes are TRBV6-1 and TRBJ1-1; TRBD1 aligns across 7 bases. Germline CDR1 reads MNHNS; CDR2 reads SASEGT. CDR3 length equals 15 residues. With 7 bases clipped from V and 8 bases from J, the junction kept 16 bases outside the gene matches. CDR3 region: CASILFTGGDSEAFF. The CDR3 DNA reads as TGTGCCAGCATTCTCTTTACGGGAGGGGACAGCGAAGCTTTCTTT.

This chain links TRBV9 with TRBJ2-5; D gene uncertain. This CDR3 has 13 residues. Trimming took off 2 bases at V and 1 base at J, with 6 bases between the two ends. Germline V gene lookup returns CDR1 SGDLS and CDR2 YYNGEE. CDR3 loop: CASSVRLQETQYF. The DNA of the CDR3 is TGTGCCAGCAGCGTGCGACTCCAAGAGACCCAGTACTTC.

This clone appeared a single time. Within the sample, other DNA sequences also encode this same CDR3. The CDR3 loop is CASSSYYEQYF. Here the CDR3 DNA reads TGTGCCAGCAGCTCTTACTACGAGCAGTACTTC. The V gene is TRBV7-2, the J gene TRBJ2-7; D call uncertain. CDR1 is SGHTA, CDR2 FQGNSA, per germline. V shed 4 bases and J shed 3 bases, with 4 bases lying between them. The CDR3 covers 11 residues. The full variable domain, with the rest looked up from reference TRBV7-2 and TRBJ2-7, is GAGVSQSPSNKVTEKGKDVELRCDPISGHTALYWYRQSLGQGLEFLIYFQGNSAPDKSGLPSDRFSAERTGGSVSTLTIQRTQQEDSAVYLCASSSYYEQYFGPGTRLTVT.